The rows below give T cell receptor beta chains drawn from one sample of a study of CDR3 diversity in severe acne. TCRdb independently ran MiXCR on the PCR reads; one entry per CDR3 protein. Of around 100,000 distinct CDR3 sequences in the sample, roughly 51% are singletons; the top ten hold about an eighth. Sequencing used blood. These receptors came from a male donor with acne. CDR3s include the opening cysteine and the closing phenylalanine or tryptophan. Fields, in order: D gene, J gene, clone size, V gene, CDR3 DNA, CDR3 protein. A D gene is named only where the DNA matches it firmly. Clone size is shown for a subset of rows, as once, few, many or a class of expanded clone.

TRBD2 | TRBJ2-1 | many | TRBV7-6 | TGTGCCAGCAGCTTACGGGCGGGAGTACGGAGTAGGAGGGTTGGGTCCTACAATGAGCAGTTCTTC | CASSLRAGVRSRRVGSYNEQFF
NA | TRBJ1-2 | NA | TRBV6-6 | TGTGCCAGCATAGAAGGTGGCTATGGCTACACCTTC | CASIEGGYGYTF
NA | TRBJ1-3 | NA | TRBV3-1 | TGTGCCAGCAGCCAAGAGGTAGACAGAGGAAACACCATATATTTT | CASSQEVDRGNTIYF
TRBD1 | TRBJ1-6 | NA | TRBV10-3 | TGTGCCAGCAGTACCGGGACAGCAGATTCTTCACCCCTCCACTTT | CASSTGTADSSPLHF
TRBD2 | TRBJ2-1 | NA | TRBV24-1 | TGTGCCACCAGCCACGGACTAGCGGTTACCGGGGGGAATGAGCAGTTCTTC | CATSHGLAVTGGNEQFF
NA | TRBJ2-1 | NA | TRBV20-1 | TGCAGTGCCAGCACGGGTTCGAACAATGAGCAGTTCTTC | CSASTGSNNEQFF
NA | TRBJ1-1 | few | TRBV24-1 | TGTGCCACCAGTGACGGACTGAACACTGAAGCTTTCTTT | CATSDGLNTEAFF
NA | TRBJ2-7 | NA | TRBV15 | TGTGCCACCAGCAGGGACCTAGTCGCCAGCAGCTTGGCCGACGTCACCTACGAGCAGTACTTC | CATSRDLVASSLADVTYEQYF
TRBD2 | TRBJ2-1 | many | TRBV5-6 | TGTGCCAGCAGCTTGTTGGCTAGCGGGACGAGGAATGAGCAGTTCTTC | CASSLLASGTRNEQFF
TRBD2 | TRBJ2-1 | NA | TRBV20-1 | TGCAGTGCTAGAGGTCCCCGACTAGCCGGCTACAATGAGCAGTTCTTC | CSARGPRLAGYNEQFF
NA | TRBJ2-2 | NA | TRBV10-2 | TGCGCCAGCGCCGACACGGTGAGCTTGAACACCGGGGAGCTGTTTTTT | CASADTVSLNTGELFF
NA | TRBJ2-5 | many | TRBV19 | TGTGCCAGTAGTGGGGGACTGGCCTCAGAGACCCAGTACTTC | CASSGGLASETQYF
NA | TRBJ1-2 | NA | TRBV7-8 | TGTGCCTGGAGTGTATCGGCTGGCGGCTACACCTTC | CAWSVSAGGYTF
NA | TRBJ2-6 | NA | TRBV7-6 | NA | CASSTGLAEVFGPGTRLNVLTF
NA | TRBJ1-5 | few | TRBV19 | TGTGCCAGTAGTATAATTTCGGGGGGTTTGCAGCCCCAGCATTTT | CASSIISGGLQPQHF
NA | TRBJ1-4 | NA | TRBV5-1 | TGCGCCAGCTGCGGACGGACTAATGAAAAACTGTTTTTT | CASCGRTNEKLFF
NA | TRBJ2-7 | many | TRBV5-1 | TGCGCCAGCAGCTTGGATCCTAGCGCTGCCTACGAGCAGTACTTC | CASSLDPSAAYEQYF
TRBD1 | TRBJ1-2 | NA | TRBV6-5 | TGTGCCAGCAGTTCACGACAGGGCGAAGCTAACTATGGCTACACCTTC | CASSSRQGEANYGYTF
TRBD1 | TRBJ1-4 | NA | TRBV14 | TGTGCCAGCAGCTCGCTGGTTGGGACAGCCCTTGAAAAACTGTTTTTT | CASSSLVGTALEKLFF
NA | TRBJ2-5 | NA | TRBV7-9 | TGTGCCAGCAGCCACATGCAGGGTGGACCGCAAGAGACCCAGTACTTC | CASSHMQGGPQETQYF
NA | TRBJ2-7 | many | TRBV9 | TGTGCCAGCAGCGTAGAGGCAGGGGGGGAGCAGTACTTC | CASSVEAGGEQYF
NA | TRBJ2-1 | many | TRBV5-4 | TGTGCCAGCAGCTTCCTGACTGGTTTGATCTTC | CASSFLTGLIF
TRBD1 | TRBJ2-5 | many | TRBV20-1 | TGCAGTGCTAACCGGGACAGGGGGGAGACCCAGTACTTC | CSANRDRGETQYF
NA | TRBJ2-3 | few | TRBV27 | TGTGCCAGCAGTCCTCGGGGGACGAGCACAGATACGCAGTATTTT | CASSPRGTSTDTQYF
NA | TRBJ1-5 | NA | TRBV29-1 | TGCAGCGCTGAAGAATCAGGGTTAGGCAATCAGCCCCAGCATTTT | CSAEESGLGNQPQHF
TRBD2 | TRBJ2-5 | few | TRBV28 | TGTGCCAGCAGTTACGTTGCGGGGGGGACCCAGTACTTC | CASSYVAGGTQYF
NA | TRBJ2-1 | NA | TRBV6-1 | TGTGTCAGCAGTGAAGCGCAACAGTTATACAATGAGCAGTTCTTC | CVSSEAQQLYNEQFF
NA | TRBJ2-2 | NA | TRBV6-5 | TGTGCCACCCACGGCGGGAACACCGGGGAGCTGTTTTTT | CATHGGNTGELFF
NA | TRBJ1-3 | many | TRBV6-2/TRBV6-3 | TGTGCCAGCAGTTACGACGCCCCGTTGCGCGGAAACACCATATATTTT | CASSYDAPLRGNTIYF
TRBD2 | TRBJ2-3 | many | TRBV9 | TGTGCCAGCAGCGGGGGACTAGCGGGAGATACGCAGTATTTT | CASSGGLAGDTQYF
NA | TRBJ1-2 | many | TRBV9 | TGTGCCAGCAGCGTAGAAAGGCAGGGAGGGGATGGCTACACCTTC | CASSVERQGGDGYTF
NA | TRBJ2-6 | NA | TRBV5-1 | TGCGCCAGCACCACGACCTCTGGGGCCAACGTCCTGACTTTC | CASTTTSGANVLTF
TRBD1 | TRBJ1-2 | NA | TRBV5-4 | TGTGCCAGCAGCAGGACAGGGGCTTCGGGTGGCTACACCTTC | CASSRTGASGGYTF
TRBD2 | TRBJ2-5 | NA | TRBV2 | TGTGCCAGCAGTTATAGCGGGAGCAACATCGACTTC | CASSYSGSNIDF
NA | TRBJ1-2 | many | TRBV12-3/TRBV12-4 | TGTGCCAGCAGCCCTACAGGGATTTATGGCTACACCTTC | CASSPTGIYGYTF
NA | TRBJ1-1 | medium-sized | TRBV7-6 | TGTGCCAGCAGCTTAGCGGCAGGGAACACTGAAGCTTTCTTT | CASSLAAGNTEAFF
NA | TRBJ2-7 | NA | TRBV20-1 | TGCAGTGCTAGCTTGGCTAGAACTTACGAGCAGTACTTC | CSASLARTYEQYF
NA | TRBJ1-6 | NA | TRBV2 | TGTGCCAGCGGGCAGGGTTATTCACCCCTCCACTTT | CASGQGYSPLHF
NA | TRBJ1-1 | few | TRBV7-2 | TGTGCCAGCAGTAATAATCCATCCGAAGCTTTCTTT | CASSNNPSEAFF
TRBD2 | TRBJ2-5 | NA | TRBV20-1 | TGCAGCCTGGGGTCTAGCGGGACGCAAGAGACCCAGTACTTC | CSLGSSGTQETQYF